The 18 T cell receptor beta chains reported below all come from one sample, sequenced in a study of siplizumab effects on memory and regulatory T cells. The assay was immunoSEQ multiplex PCR, and TCRdb's table has in-frame clones only and misses some. The sample consists of 90,000 to 110,000 clones, about 92% of them appearing once. Sample: CD4+ T cells sorted from blood. The receptors stem from a human donor in good health.

The rearrangement joins TRBV29-1 to TRBJ2-7; 9 bases fit TRBD1. Germline values: CDR1 SQVTM, CDR2 ANQGSEA. This CDR3 has 11 residues. Germline trimming cut 8 bases from V and 5 bases from J; bases unmatched to any gene: 4. The CDR3: CSPTGGDEQYF. DNA of the CDR3: TGCAGCCCAACAGGGGGCGACGAGCAGTACTTC.

The chain recombines TRBV6-6 with TRBJ1-2; D is possibly TRBD1 (6 bases). Trimming took 6 bases from V and 5 from J, leaving 16 bases between them. The CDR3 loop spans 14 amino acids. Germline V gives CDR1 MNHNY, CDR2 SVGAGI (reference sequence). This CDR3 is CASSLEGQLYGYTF. In DNA, the CDR3 is TGTGCCAGCAGCCTTGAGGGACAACTTTATGGCTACACCTTC.

To note about this clone: The junction departs from germline at one end; a sequencing error may be responsible. The chain joins TRBV7-7 to TRBJ2-2; no reliable D call. This CDR3 contains 13 residues. The germline CDR1 and CDR2 sequences are SSHAT and FNYEAQ (reference sequence). CDR3 in DNA: TGTGCTAGCAGCTTAACGGGTACCGGGGAGCTGTTTTTT. Amino acids: CASSLTGTGELFF.

A word on this clone: The sample holds other DNA sequences that translate to the same CDR3. The chain couples TRBV5-4 to TRBJ2-7; 9 bases match TRBD1. Germline CDR1 is SGHNT and CDR2 is YYREEE (reference sequence). This CDR3 spans 15 amino acids. V lost 2 bases, J lost 2 bases, and 5 bases stayed unmatched. The CDR3 loop reads CASSLAGTGTYEQYF. CDR3 DNA: TGTGCCAGCAGCTTAGCCGGGACAGGGACCTACGAGCAGTACTTC.

The chain has TRBV28 and TRBJ2-2; 9 nucleotides align to TRBD1. The trim removed 6 bases at V and 3 bases at J, leaving 5 bases unmatched. The CDR3 is made up of 15 amino acids. Germline V gives CDR1 MDHEN, CDR2 SYDVKM. The CDR3 here is CASSPGDRDTGELFF. DNA of the CDR3: TGTGCCAGCAGCCCTGGGGACAGGGACACCGGGGAGCTGTTTTTT.

DNA for the CDR3: TGTGCCAGCAGCTTGGAGTCGGGTAACTATGGCTACACCTTC. It is translated as CASSLESGNYGYTF. V is TRBV5-6 and J is TRBJ1-2, with no clear D. Trimming shortened V by 0 bases and J by 1 base, and 7 bases separated the two germline ends. Germline V gene lookup returns CDR1 SGHDT and CDR2 YYEEEE. The CDR3 has 14 residues.

The chain couples TRBV27 to TRBJ1-2; D is possibly TRBD1 (5 bases). CDR3 size: 14 residues. The germline V gene has CDR1 MNHEY and CDR2 SMNVEV (reference sequence). The ends were cut back, 8 bases at V and 1 base at J, with 14 bases in the middle. The CDR3 reads CASGIGGGNYGYTF. For the CDR3, the DNA is TGTGCCAGCGGGATCGGGGGAGGTAACTATGGCTACACCTTC.

The chain couples TRBV9 to TRBJ2-5, with D perhaps TRBD1 (6 bases). Germline assignment: CDR1 SGDLS and CDR2 YYNGEE. CDR3 size: 14 residues. The V end lost 0 bases, the J end lost 5 bases, and 11 bases lay between the germline ends. CDR3 residues: CASSVAYRAETQYF. For the CDR3, the DNA is TGTGCCAGCAGCGTAGCTTACAGGGCGGAGACCCAGTACTTC.

The rearrangement uses TRBV5-1 and TRBJ1-2; TRBD1 agrees at 8 bases. Germline V CDR1 and CDR2: SGHRS, YFSETQ. This CDR3 is built from 19 residues. V lost 2 bases, J lost 0 bases, and 15 bases stayed unmatched. CDR3 nucleotides: TGCGCCAGCAGCTTCGCCCTCCCCGGGACAGGAGCACCTAACTATGGCTACACCTTC. This sequence encodes CASSFALPGTGAPNYGYTF. The whole variable domain, filled in from reference TRBV5-1 and TRBJ1-2, reads KAGVTQTPRYLIKTRGQQVTLSCSPISGHRSVSWYQQTPGQGLQFLFEYFSETQRNKGNFPGRFSGRQFSNSRSEMNVSTLELGDSALYLCASSFALPGTGAPNYGYTFGSGTRLTVV.

The chain couples TRBV27 to TRBJ1-1; D is unclear. Deletions cut 0 bases from V and 0 bases from J, with 8 bases between. Germline V gives CDR1 MNHEY, CDR2 SMNVEV (reference sequence). The CDR3 spans 15 residues. The CDR3: CASSLSRVVNTEAFF. CDR3 nucleotides: TGTGCCAGCAGTTTATCGCGGGTGGTGAACACTGAAGCTTTCTTT.

V gene TRBV6-5 combines with J gene TRBJ1-2; TRBD1 is a possible D gene (6 bases). Trimming removed 6 bases from V and 0 bases from J, with 11 bases in between. Germline assignment: CDR1 MNHEY and CDR2 SVGAGI. The CDR3 contains 14 residues. The CDR3 is CASSLDRANYGYTF. The CDR3 DNA is TGTGCCAGCAGCTTGGACAGAGCTAACTATGGCTACACCTTC.

J is TRBJ1-6 and V is TRBV19; D not resolved. Trimming removed 1 base at V and 6 bases at J, with 13 bases between. The CDR3 length is 16 residues. Germline V lookup: CDR1 LNHDA, CDR2 SQIVND (reference sequence). This CDR3 reads CASSIAGRQINSPLHF. CDR3 nucleotides: TGTGCCAGTAGTATAGCAGGTCGGCAGATTAATTCACCCCTCCACTTT. The full variable domain, its missing parts supplied by reference TRBV19 and TRBJ1-6, is DGGITQSPKYLFRKEGQNVTLSCEQNLNHDAMYWYRQDPGQGLRLIYYSQIVNDFQKGDIAEGYSVSREKKESFPLTVTSAQKNPTAFYLCASSIAGRQINSPLHFGNGTRLTVT.

The chain joins TRBV7-9 to TRBJ2-7; tentative D call: TRBD2 (6 bases). V was pared by 5 bases and J by 4 bases, with 9 bases between. This CDR3 comprises 12 residues. Per germline, CDR1 SEHNR and CDR2 FQNEAQ (reference sequence). DNA for the CDR3: TGTGCCAGCAGCGGAGGGAGGTACGAGCAGTACTTC. Protein: CASSGGRYEQYF.

This chain connects TRBV6-1 to TRBJ1-2; D might be TRBD1 (5 bases). V lost 0 bases and J lost 8, with 16 bases in between. Germline V CDR1 and CDR2: MNHNS, SASEGT. This CDR3 has 15 amino acids. The CDR3 sequence: CASSEAGGHLQGYTF. CDR3 bases: TGTGCCAGCAGTGAAGCGGGGGGTCATTTGCAAGGCTACACCTTC.

V usage is TRBV13 and J usage is TRBJ1-6; D unresolved. V shed 1 base and J shed 9 bases, with 13 bases lying between them. CDR1 is PRHDT and CDR2 is FYEKMQ in the germline V gene (reference sequence). This CDR3 contains 15 residues. The CDR3 DNA reads TGTGCCAGCAGCTTAGTGGCATCGGGCGGTTCACCCCTCCACTTT. This codes for CASSLVASGGSPLHF.

V is TRBV5-4 and J is TRBJ2-3; D not resolved. V lost 9 bases, J lost 0 bases, and 14 bases lay in between. From germline, CDR1 is SGHNT and CDR2 YYREEE (reference sequence). The CDR3 covers 14 residues. CDR3 DNA sequence: TGTGCCACCCGCCAACGAGAGAGCACAGATACGCAGTATTTT. It specifies CATRQRESTDTQYF.

This rearrangement joins TRBV7-8 to TRBJ1-1; D is unclear. V was clipped by 1 base and J by 4 bases, with 10 bases between them. Germline CDR1 is SGHVS and CDR2 is FQNEAQ. This CDR3 spans 14 amino acids. CDR3 bases: TGTGCCAGCAGCTTAGGGGGATTGACCACTGAAGCTTTCTTT. Translation gives CASSLGGLTTEAFF. The full variable domain, in which reference TRBV7-8 and TRBJ1-1 provide the parts outside the CDR3, is GAGVSQSPRYKVAKRGQDVALRCDPISGHVSLFWYQQALGQGPEFLTYFQNEAQLDKSGLPSDRFFAERPEGSVSTLKIQRTQQEDSAVYLCASSLGGLTTEAFFGQGTRLTVV.

The V and J genes are TRBV7-9 and TRBJ2-7; 8 nucleotides align to TRBD1. This CDR3 contains 15 residues. Germline CDR1 SEHNR, CDR2 FQNEAQ (reference sequence). Trimming took 2 bases from V and 4 from J; bases not matched to a gene: 7. The CDR3, as DNA: TGTGCCAGCAGCTTACAAGGGACAGGAGCGTACGAGCAGTACTTC. Translation: CASSLQGTGAYEQYF.